The next 21 T cell receptor beta chains were all read from a single sample in a study of CD8+CD57+ T cells in acquired aplastic anemia. Genomic DNA acted as the template from which TCR beta VDJ combination and CDR3 sequence profiling were carried out. TCRdb itself ran the reads through MiXCR, one entry per CDR3 protein. Here the sample spans 260,000 or so distinct CDR3 sequences, 82% being singletons. All patients picked for sequencing had shown, by flow cytometry, an expansion of CD8+CD57+ cells. Specimen: sorted CD4+, CD8+, or CD8+CD57+ T cells (not recorded which) from PBMCs. The receptors originated from a human donor with aplastic anemia.

The chain links TRBV20-1 to TRBJ1-2; the D is unclear. The CDR3 sequence is 13 residues long. With 3 bases removed from V and 8 bases from J, the gap between germline ends came to 16 bases. Germline V CDR1 and CDR2: DFQATT, SNEGSKA (reference sequence). This CDR3 is CSASSTSGRGYTF. The DNA for the CDR3 is TGCAGTGCTAGCTCGACTAGCGGGAGGGGCTACACCTTC.

This clonotype was recorded only once. The conserved phenylalanine or tryptophan normally closing the CDR3 is absent here, so this likely arose from a read error. It is unclear where the CDR3 begins or ends on the DNA, so no DNA is shown, and the CDR3 is as TCRdb lists it. The chain joins TRBV2 to TRBJ2-1; TRBD1 is the table's D call, not checked against the DNA. From its first to its last residue, the CDR3 has 13 amino acids. Per germline, CDR1 SNHLY and CDR2 FYNNEI. CDR3: CASSDGGGDEESY.

J is TRBJ2-3 and V is TRBV9; 7 nucleotides line up with TRBD2. V gave up 4 bases and J gave up 14 bases; unmatched junction bases: 16. The germline V gene encodes CDR1 SGDLS and CDR2 YYNGEE. The CDR3 has 14 residues. The chain's CDR3 is CASSPTRRGRLRYF. The CDR3 nucleotides read TGTGCCAGCAGCCCAACCCGGCGGGGGAGACTCAGGTATTTT.

The gene calls are TRBV7-2 and TRBJ2-3; tentative D call: TRBD2 (5 bases). The CDR3 contains 11 residues. Trimming took off 4 bases at V and 14 bases at J, with 13 bases between the two ends. The germline V gene encodes CDR1 SGHTA and CDR2 FQGNSA. The CDR3 loop is CASSSAGGSYF. CDR3 DNA: TGTGCCAGCAGCTCCGCGGGTGGGTCGTATTTT.

The CDR3 reads CSARDRSGAYNEQFF. CDR3 DNA: TGCAGTGCTAGAGATCGAAGCGGCGCCTACAATGAGCAGTTCTTC. This chain links TRBV20-1 with TRBJ2-1; possible D gene TRBD2, 5 bases. The CDR3 runs 15 residues. The ends were cut back, 0 bases at V and 2 bases at J, with 11 bases in the middle. CDR1 and CDR2 from the germline V gene are DFQATT and SNEGSKA (reference sequence).

The sample holds one count of this clonotype. At one boundary the junction diverges from the germline segment, which might be a read error. V usage is TRBV7-8 and J usage is TRBJ2-7, with 8 bases aligning to TRBD2. The CDR3 spans 14 residues. Germline V gives CDR1 SGHVS, CDR2 FQNEAQ. CDR3 region: CATSFAGGADTQYF. DNA of the CDR3: TGTGCCACCAGCTTCGCGGGAGGAGCCGATACGCAGTACTTC. Full variable domain (remainder filled in from reference TRBV7-8 and TRBJ2-7): GAGVSQSPRYKVAKRGQDVALRCDPISGHVSLFWYQQALGQGPEFLTYFQNEAQLDKSGLPSDRFFAERPEGSVSTLKIQRTQQEDSAVYLCATSFAGGADTQYFGPGTRLTVT.

The table lists this clonotype with a count of one. V is TRBV4-1 and J is TRBJ2-7, with 10 bases that match TRBD1. The CDR3 has 14 amino acids. With 3 bases clipped from V and 5 bases from J, the junction kept 4 bases outside the gene matches. Germline assignment: CDR1 MGHRA and CDR2 YSYEKL. The CDR3 DNA sequence: TGCGCCAGCAGCCAGGAAGGGACAGGGGACGAGCAGTACGTC. Protein: CASSQEGTGDEQYV.

In the case of this clonotype: This CDR3 fails to terminate in the conserved phenylalanine or tryptophan, so it likely reflects a read error. The gene calls are TRBV7-3 and TRBJ2-5; maybe TRBD2 (7 bases). The CDR3 spans 12 residues. The ends were cut back, 9 bases at V and 11 bases at J, with 19 bases in the middle. Germline values: CDR1 SGHTA, CDR2 FQGTGA. Written as DNA, the CDR3 is TGTGCCAGACGGGGGGCTAGGGGCAATCAGTACCTC. This encodes CARRGARGNQYL.

Note on this clonotype: Relative to the germline gene, one junction end is altered; a read error may explain this. The chain has TRBV7-8 and TRBJ2-1, with unresolved D. Per the germline V gene, CDR1 is SGHVS and CDR2 is FQNEAQ. This CDR3 has 13 residues. CDR3 sequence: CASSLARCNDPQF. CDR3 DNA: TGTGCCAGCAGCTTAGCTAGGTGCAACGATCCGCAGTTC.

The chain uses TRBV7-2 and TRBJ2-7; TRBD1 might be the D (5 bases). This CDR3 contains 17 residues. Germline CDR1 and CDR2: SGHTA and FQGNSA. Trimming took off 3 bases at V and 2 bases at J, with 20 bases between the two ends. The CDR3 bases are TGTGCCAGCAGCTTTCAGCCAGACGGCACAGGAACCTACGAGCAGTACGTC. Translation: CASSFQPDGTGTYEQYV.

This rearrangement joins TRBV2 to TRBJ2-3, with D possibly being TRBD1 or TRBD2 (6 bases each). The germline V gene encodes CDR1 SNHLY and CDR2 FYNNEI. CDR3 length equals 13 residues. The V and J ends lost 8 bases and 10 bases respectively, with 19 bases between them. The CDR3: CASGDGGNAPQYF. The CDR3 region has the DNA TGTGCCAGCGGCGACGGGGGCAATGCTCCGCAGTATTTT.

This chain connects TRBV2 to TRBJ2-7; no reliable D call. V was pared by 3 bases and J by 5 bases, with 14 bases between. Germline CDR1 and CDR2: SNHLY and FYNNEI. This CDR3 is built from 14 residues. CDR3 nucleotide sequence: TGTGCCAGCAGTGATGAGGCCCAAGGTAACGAGCAGTACTTC. It specifies CASSDEAQGNEQYF.

This chain joins TRBV7-2 and TRBJ1-2; D uncertain. Germline CDR1 reads SGHTA; CDR2 reads FQGNSA. The CDR3 runs to 13 residues. V was clipped by 0 bases and J by 6 bases, with 8 bases between them. CDR3 sequence (DNA): TGTGCCAGCAGCTTAGCAGCCGGGAATGGCTACACCTTC. It codes for CASSLAAGNGYTF.

In this sample, this clonotype turned up once. The chain joins TRBV7-6 to TRBJ2-1; no reliable D call. Trimming pared 2 bases from V and 0 bases from J, leaving 8 bases between. CDR1 SGHVS and CDR2 FNYEAQ come from the germline V gene. The CDR3 extends over 15 amino acids. The CDR3 is CASSLTASSYNEQFF. Written as DNA, the CDR3 is TGTGCCAGCAGCTTAACAGCGAGCTCCTACAATGAGCAGTTCTTC.

V is TRBV7-6 and J is TRBJ2-1; D ambiguous. With 2 bases removed from V and 8 bases from J, the gap between germline ends came to 19 bases. The CDR3 runs 16 residues. CDR1 is SGHVS and CDR2 is FNYEAQ in the germline V gene. CDR3 loop: CASSLRSGGAFDEQFF. In nucleotides, the CDR3 is TGTGCCAGCAGCTTACGGTCAGGCGGAGCTTTCGATGAGCAGTTCTTC.

J is TRBJ1-2 and V is TRBV7-2; D perhaps matches TRBD1 (6 bases). V lost 3 bases, J lost 10 bases, and 24 bases lay in between. CDR1 and CDR2 from the germline V gene are SGHTA and FQGNSA. The CDR3 contains 16 residues. The CDR3 is CASSLTGGGDYCYYTF. The CDR3 DNA follows: TGTGCCAGCAGCTTGACGGGGGGCGGCGACTATTGCTACTACACCTTC.

The chain couples TRBV7-8 to TRBJ2-7; 10 bases agree with TRBD1. Trimming removed 5 bases from V and 5 bases from J; junction bases left unmatched: 3. The CDR3 length is 13 residues. Germline V gene lookup returns CDR1 SGHVS and CDR2 FQNEAQ. CDR3 DNA: TGTGCCAGCAGCCTCGGGACAGGGGACGAGCAGTACGTC. Translated, it gives CASSLGTGDEQYV.

V gene TRBV7-2 combines with J gene TRBJ1-1, with D uncertain. V lost 4 bases and J lost 13, with 25 bases in between. Germline V gene data show CDR1 as SGHTA and CDR2 as FQGNSA. The CDR3 is 15 residues long. The CDR3 loop reads CASSSAQREEYNDFF. Here the CDR3 DNA reads TGTGCCAGCAGCTCCGCCCAGCGTGAAGAATACAATGATTTCTTT.

The chain employs TRBV7-8 and TRBJ2-7; TRBD2 agrees at 7 bases. V lost 0 bases to trimming and J lost 5 bases; unmatched junction nucleotides: 10. The CDR3 spans 16 residues. Germline V gene lookup returns CDR1 SGHVS and CDR2 FQNEAQ. In DNA, the CDR3 is TGTGCCAGCAGCTTAGCGACTAGCCGCGGGACCCACGAGCAGTACGTC. Its translation: CASSLATSRGTHEQYV.

The chain recombines TRBV2 with TRBJ2-4; TRBD2 agrees at 12 bases. J was trimmed by 0 bases and V by 3 bases; bases with no gene match: 0. This CDR3 spans 16 amino acids. Looked up from germline, CDR1 is SNHLY and CDR2 is FYNNEI. Here the CDR3 reads CASSEGLAGAKNIQYF. CDR3 sequence (DNA): TGTGCCAGCAGTGAGGGACTAGCGGGAGCCAAAAACATTCAGTACTTC.

The rearrangement joins TRBV9 to TRBJ1-4; no clear D. With 0 bases removed from V and 17 bases from J, the gap between germline ends came to 20 bases. The V gene's germline CDR1 is SGDLS and CDR2 YYNGEE. CDR3 length: 14 amino acids. CDR3 in amino acids: CASSVVLSSPEPFF. For the CDR3, the DNA is TGTGCCAGCAGCGTAGTATTGTCCTCCCCCGAACCTTTTTTT.